This record looks at one T cell receptor (beta chain) sequence and its context. Its matching antigen is unknown. PCR primers comprised 60 Vbeta and 13 Jbeta primers. Clones were sequenced by immunoSEQ multiplex PCR, and TCRdb holds only the in-frame ones, with some missing. The sample records approximately 250,000 clones, about 77% being singletons. The source of the sample is a study of cytomegalovirus exposure and HLA in healthy donors. Findings and caveats of the study: Later analysis associated a missense DCLRE1C variant with TCR beta V- and J-gene trimming.

Trimming stripped 1 base from V and 5 bases from J, with 13 bases between. Germline loops: CDR1 SGHTA, CDR2 FQGNSA. The CDR3 length is 15 residues. This receptor was obtained from a boy under 18 in good health and CMV-seronegative. Sample: PBMCs. The genes are TRBV7-2 and TRBJ2-3, with D perhaps matching TRBD2 (5 bases). CDR3 amino acids: CASSLERRVGDTQYF. CDR3 sequence (DNA): TGTGCCAGCAGCTTAGAAAGGCGGGTGGGAGATACGCAGTATTTT. The variable domain in full, with the rest retrieved from reference TRBV7-2 and TRBJ2-3, is GAGVSQSPSNKVTEKGKDVELRCDPISGHTALYWYRQSLGQGLEFLIYFQGNSAPDKSGLPSDRFSAERTGGSVSTLTIQRTQQEDSAVYLCASSLERRVGDTQYFGPGTRLTVL.